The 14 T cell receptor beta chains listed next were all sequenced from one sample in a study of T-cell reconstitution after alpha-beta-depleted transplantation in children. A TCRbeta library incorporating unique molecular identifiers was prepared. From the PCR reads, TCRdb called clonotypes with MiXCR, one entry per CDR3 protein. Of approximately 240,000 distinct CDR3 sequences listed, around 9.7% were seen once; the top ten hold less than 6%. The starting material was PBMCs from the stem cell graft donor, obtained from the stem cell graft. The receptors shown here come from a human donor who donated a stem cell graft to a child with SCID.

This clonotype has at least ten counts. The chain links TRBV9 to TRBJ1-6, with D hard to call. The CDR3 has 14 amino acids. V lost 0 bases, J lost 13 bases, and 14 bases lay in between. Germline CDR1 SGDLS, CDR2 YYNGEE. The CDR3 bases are TGTGCCAGCAGCGTAGGGGGTGGACCGCTCCCCCTCCACTTT. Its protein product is CASSVGGGPLPLHF.

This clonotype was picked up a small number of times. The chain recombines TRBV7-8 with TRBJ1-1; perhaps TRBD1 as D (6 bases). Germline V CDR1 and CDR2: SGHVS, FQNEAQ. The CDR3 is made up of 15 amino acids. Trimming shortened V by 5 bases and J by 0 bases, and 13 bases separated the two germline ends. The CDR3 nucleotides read TGTGCCAGCAGCCCGTCGACAGGTTTGAACACTGAAGCTTTCTTT. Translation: CASSPSTGLNTEAFF. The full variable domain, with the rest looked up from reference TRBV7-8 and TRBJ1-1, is GAGVSQSPRYKVAKRGQDVALRCDPISGHVSLFWYQQALGQGPEFLTYFQNEAQLDKSGLPSDRFFAERPEGSVSTLKIQRTQQEDSAVYLCASSPSTGLNTEAFFGQGTRLTVV.

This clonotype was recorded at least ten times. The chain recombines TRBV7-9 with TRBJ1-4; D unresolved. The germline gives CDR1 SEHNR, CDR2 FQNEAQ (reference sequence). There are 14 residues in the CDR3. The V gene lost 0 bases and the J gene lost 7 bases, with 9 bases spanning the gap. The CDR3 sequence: CASSLAGNGEKLFF. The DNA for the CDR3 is TGTGCCAGCAGCTTAGCGGGGAACGGTGAAAAACTGTTTTTT.

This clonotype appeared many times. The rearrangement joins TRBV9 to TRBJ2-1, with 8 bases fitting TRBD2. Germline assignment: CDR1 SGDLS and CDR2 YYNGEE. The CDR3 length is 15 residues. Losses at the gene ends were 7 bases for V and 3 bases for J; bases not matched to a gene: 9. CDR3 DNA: TGTGCCAGCTCCCCGGGGGGGGCGGTCTACAATGAGCAGTTCTTC. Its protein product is CASSPGGAVYNEQFF.

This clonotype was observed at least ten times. As DNA, the CDR3 is TGTGCCAGCTTAGCGGGGGGACGGGAAGATACGCAGTATTTT. Translated: CASLAGGREDTQYF. The rearrangement uses TRBV2 and TRBJ2-3; 10 bases are shared with TRBD2. The CDR3 loop spans 14 amino acids. From germline, CDR1 is SNHLY and CDR2 FYNNEI. The ends lost 8 bases at V and 5 bases at J; junction bases unmatched: 7.

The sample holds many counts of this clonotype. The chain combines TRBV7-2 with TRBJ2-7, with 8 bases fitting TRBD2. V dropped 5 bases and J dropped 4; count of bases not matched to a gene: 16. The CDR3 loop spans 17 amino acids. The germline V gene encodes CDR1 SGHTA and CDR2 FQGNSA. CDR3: CASSRRASGTSPYEQYF. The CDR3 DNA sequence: TGTGCCAGCAGCAGAAGAGCGTCCGGGACTAGTCCTTACGAGCAGTACTTC.

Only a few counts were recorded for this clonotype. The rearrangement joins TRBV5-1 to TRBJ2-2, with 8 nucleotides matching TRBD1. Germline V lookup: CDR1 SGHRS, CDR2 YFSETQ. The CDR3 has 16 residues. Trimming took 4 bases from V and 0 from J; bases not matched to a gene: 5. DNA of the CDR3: TGCGCCAGCAGCATTCCGACAGGGGCGAACACCGGGGAGCTGTTTTTT. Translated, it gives CASSIPTGANTGELFF.

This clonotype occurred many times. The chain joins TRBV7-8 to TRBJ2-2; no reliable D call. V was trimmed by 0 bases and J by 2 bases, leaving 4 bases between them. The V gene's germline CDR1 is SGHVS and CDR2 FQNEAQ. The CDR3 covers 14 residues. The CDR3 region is CASSLAPNTGELFF. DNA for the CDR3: TGTGCCAGCAGCTTAGCGCCTAACACCGGGGAGCTGTTTTTT.

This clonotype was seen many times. The CDR3 region has the DNA TGTGCCAGCTCACCACGGCGGATGGAGGGGGAAAAACTGTTTTTT. This gives the protein CASSPRRMEGEKLFF. The chain is built from TRBV18 and TRBJ1-4; tentative D call: TRBD1 (5 bases). There are 15 residues in the CDR3. Trimming cost V 1 base and J 8 bases, with 14 bases left between them. Germline-derived CDR1 and CDR2 are KGHSH and LQKENI. Full variable domain (remainder filled in from reference TRBV18 and TRBJ1-4): NAGVMQNPRHLVRRRGQEARLRCSPMKGHSHVYWYRQLPEEGLKFMVYLQKENIIDESGMPKERFSAEFPKEGPSILRIQQVVRGDSAAYFCASSPRRMEGEKLFFGSGTQLSVL.

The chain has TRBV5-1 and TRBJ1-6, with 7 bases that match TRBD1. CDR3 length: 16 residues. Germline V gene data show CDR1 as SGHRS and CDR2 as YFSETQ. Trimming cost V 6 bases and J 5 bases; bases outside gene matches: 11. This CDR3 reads CASKANAGGDNSPLHF. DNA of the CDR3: TGCGCCAGCAAGGCGAACGCAGGGGGGGATAATTCACCCCTCCACTTT.

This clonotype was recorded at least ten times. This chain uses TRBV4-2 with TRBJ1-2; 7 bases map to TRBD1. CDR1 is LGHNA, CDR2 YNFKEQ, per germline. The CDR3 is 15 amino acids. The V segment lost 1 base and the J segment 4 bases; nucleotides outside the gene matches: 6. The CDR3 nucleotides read TGTGCCAGCAGCCAAGGTCCCCAGGGGGGCTATGGCTACACCTTC. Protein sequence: CASSQGPQGGYGYTF.

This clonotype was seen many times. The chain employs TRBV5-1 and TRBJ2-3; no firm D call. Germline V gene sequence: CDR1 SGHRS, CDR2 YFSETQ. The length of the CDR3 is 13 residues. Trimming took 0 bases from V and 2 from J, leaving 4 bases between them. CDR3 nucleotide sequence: TGCGCCAGCAGCTTGGTTCCCACAGATACGCAGTATTTT. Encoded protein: CASSLVPTDTQYF.

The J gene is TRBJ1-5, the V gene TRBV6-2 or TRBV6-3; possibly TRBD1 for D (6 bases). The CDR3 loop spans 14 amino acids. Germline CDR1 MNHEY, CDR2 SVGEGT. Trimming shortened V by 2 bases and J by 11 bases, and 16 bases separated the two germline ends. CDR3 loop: CASSYLQGPGAQHF. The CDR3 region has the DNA TGTGCCAGCAGTTACCTACAGGGTCCAGGGGCCCAGCATTTT.

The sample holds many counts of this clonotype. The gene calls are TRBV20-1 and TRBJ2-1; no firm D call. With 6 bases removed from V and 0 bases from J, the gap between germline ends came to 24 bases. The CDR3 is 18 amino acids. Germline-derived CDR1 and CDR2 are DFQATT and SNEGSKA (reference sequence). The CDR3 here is CSAPDSSTSSSSYNEQFF. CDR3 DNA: TGCAGTGCCCCAGACTCATCAACGAGTTCTAGCTCCTACAATGAGCAGTTCTTC.